The T cell receptor beta chain under discussion was sequenced for a study of identical twins. This clonotype was recorded many times. Using its own MiXCR run on the 5' RACE reads, TCRdb lists one record per CDR3 protein. This table has approximately 230,000 distinct CDR3 sequences, over 5% appearing once. V was trimmed by 4 bases and J by 0 bases, leaving 18 bases between them. This CDR3 is 17 amino acids long. This sample was also put to use in a study of T cells expressing NK-cell markers.

This TCR was sampled from a woman between 18 and 29 years old in good health. Sequencing was done on a sample of CD8+ T cells sorted from blood. V usage is TRBV12-3 or TRBV12-4 and J usage is TRBJ1-1, with D perhaps matching TRBD1 (5 bases). CDR3 protein: CASSSSGRGIMNTEAFF. For the CDR3, the DNA is TGTGCCAGCAGTTCCTCGGGGCGGGGGATCATGAACACTGAAGCTTTCTTT.